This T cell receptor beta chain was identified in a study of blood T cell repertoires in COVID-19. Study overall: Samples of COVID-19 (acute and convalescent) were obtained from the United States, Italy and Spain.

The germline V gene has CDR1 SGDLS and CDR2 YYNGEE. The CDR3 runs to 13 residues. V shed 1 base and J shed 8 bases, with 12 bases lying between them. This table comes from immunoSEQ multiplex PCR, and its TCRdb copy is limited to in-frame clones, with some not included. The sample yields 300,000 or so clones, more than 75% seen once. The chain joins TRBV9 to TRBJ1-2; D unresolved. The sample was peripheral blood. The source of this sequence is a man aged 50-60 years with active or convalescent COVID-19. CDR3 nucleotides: TGTGCCAGCAGCGTAAAAAATTTTCAAGGCTACACCTTC. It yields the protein CASSVKNFQGYTF.